This section outlines one T cell receptor (beta chain) sequence together with its context. The data originate from a study of blood T cell repertoires in COVID-19. Study-level information: PBMCs, B-cell-depleted T cells, or T cells were the source of the cDNA or gDNA that made up the material.

Sequencing used immunoSEQ multiplex PCR; TCRdb keeps in-frame clones, though not all of them. The repertoire holds about 150,000 clones, with approximately 83% as singletons. Sequencing input: peripheral blood. This TCR was recovered from a woman aged 60-75 years with acute or convalescent COVID-19.

DNA for the CDR3: TGCGCCAGCAGCTTTCAGGGTAGCTCCTACAATGAGCAGTTCTTC. This gives the protein CASSFQGSSYNEQFF. This rearrangement joins TRBV5-1 to TRBJ2-1, with D perhaps matching TRBD1 (5 bases). V lost 2 bases, J lost 0 bases, and 9 bases lay in between. Looked up from germline, CDR1 is SGHRS and CDR2 is YFSETQ. The CDR3 runs 15 residues.